This is a list of T cell receptor beta chains from one sample in a study of blood T cell repertoires in COVID-19. Libraries were prepared by immunoSEQ multiplex PCR; TCRdb keeps only in-frame clonotypes and omits some of them. The sample records approximately 40,000 clones, roughly 87% being singletons. The source material was peripheral blood. The receptors come from a man aged 55 to 70 with acute or convalescent COVID-19. Each CDR3 is given with its conserved first and last residue. D genes are given only for firm matches. A clone size is listed for some rows: how often the clone was seen (once, few, many), or a class if it is expanded.

abundance: NA
v_gene: TRBV2
len: 16
j_gene: TRBJ2-7
d_gene: TRBD1
CDR3nt: TGTGCCAGCACCCCCCTAGAGCGGGACAGGGTCTACGAGCAGTACTTC
CDR3aa: CASTPLERDRVYEQYF

abundance: once
v_gene: TRBV15
len: 16
j_gene: TRBJ2-6
d_gene: NA
CDR3nt: TGTGCCACCAGCAGAATAGCGGACGCTGGGGCCAACGTCCTGACTTTC
CDR3aa: CATSRIADAGANVLTF

abundance: NA
v_gene: TRBV5-1
len: 16
j_gene: TRBJ2-5
d_gene: TRBD2
CDR3nt: TGCGCCAGCAGCCAGGTGGCGGGAGGGCAGGTGGAGACCCAGTACTTC
CDR3aa: CASSQVAGGQVETQYF

abundance: NA
v_gene: TRBV7-9
len: 16
j_gene: TRBJ1-4
d_gene: TRBD1
CDR3nt: TGTGCCAGCAGCTCCATAGGACAGGCAACTAATGAAAAACTGTTTTTT
CDR3aa: CASSSIGQATNEKLFF

abundance: once
v_gene: TRBV6-4
len: 14
j_gene: TRBJ1-2
d_gene: TRBD1
CDR3nt: TGTGCCAGCAGTGACCTCGGGACAGGGGTCGGCTACACCTTC
CDR3aa: CASSDLGTGVGYTF

abundance: NA
v_gene: TRBV4-3
len: 17
j_gene: TRBJ2-1
d_gene: TRBD2
CDR3nt: TGCGCCAGCAGCCAAGATGGGGCTAGCGGGAGTCGAAATGAGCAGTTCTTC
CDR3aa: CASSQDGASGSRNEQFF

abundance: NA
v_gene: TRBV11-2
len: 13
j_gene: TRBJ1-2
d_gene: NA
CDR3nt: TGTGCCAGCAGCGCCAACATGGTTGGCGGCTACACCTTC
CDR3aa: CASSANMVGGYTF

abundance: NA
v_gene: TRBV5-1
len: 16
j_gene: TRBJ2-5
d_gene: TRBD2
CDR3nt: TGCGCCAGCAGCCCGGCGAGTAGCGGGACCCAAGAGACCCAGTACTTC
CDR3aa: CASSPASSGTQETQYF

abundance: NA
v_gene: TRBV9
len: 18
j_gene: TRBJ2-2
d_gene: TRBD2
CDR3nt: TGTGCCAGCAGCGACTCAACCGGGACTAGCTTGGACACCGGGGAGCTGTTTTTT
CDR3aa: CASSDSTGTSLDTGELFF

abundance: NA
v_gene: TRBV30
len: 17
j_gene: TRBJ1-2
d_gene: NA
CDR3nt: TGTGCCTGGAGTGTACGGCAGGGCTCTTATCTTGGCTATGGCTACACCTTC
CDR3aa: CAWSVRQGSYLGYGYTF

abundance: NA
v_gene: TRBV2
len: 14
j_gene: TRBJ2-4
d_gene: NA
CDR3nt: TGTGCCAGTACGAGAGAGGGTAGTAAGGACATTCAGTACTTC
CDR3aa: CASTREGSKDIQYF

abundance: NA
v_gene: TRBV2
len: 15
j_gene: TRBJ2-2
d_gene: NA
CDR3nt: TGTGCCAGCACTAAAACTGCTAGGGGTACCGGGGAGCTGTTTTTT
CDR3aa: CASTKTARGTGELFF

abundance: NA
v_gene: TRBV5-4
len: 13
j_gene: TRBJ1-4
d_gene: TRBD1
CDR3nt: TGTGCCAGCAGCCCGGACAGGGCTCAGGAACTGTTTTTT
CDR3aa: CASSPDRAQELFF

abundance: NA
v_gene: TRBV27
len: 14
j_gene: TRBJ1-2
d_gene: TRBD1
CDR3nt: TGTGCCAGCAGTAAGCAGGGGGAGGCCCGCGGCTACACCTTC
CDR3aa: CASSKQGEARGYTF

abundance: NA
v_gene: TRBV18
len: 13
j_gene: TRBJ2-1
d_gene: TRBD1
CDR3nt: TGTGCCAGCTCACAGGACAGGGGGAATGAGCAGTTCTTC
CDR3aa: CASSQDRGNEQFF

abundance: NA
v_gene: TRBV28
len: 13
j_gene: TRBJ2-5
d_gene: NA
CDR3nt: TGTGCCAGCAGTGGGGGCTGGCAAGAGACCCAGTACTTC
CDR3aa: CASSGGWQETQYF